The source of this T cell receptor beta chain is a study of T-cell memory formation after mild COVID-19. This clonotype was observed a few times. 5'RACE with constant-segment primers yielded barcoded, UMI-tagged TCR alpha and TCR beta cDNA libraries. TCRdb reprocessed the 5' RACE reads with MiXCR, giving one entry per CDR3 protein. The sample records 580,000 or so distinct CDR3 sequences, 17% being singletons. The germline gives CDR1 SQVTM, CDR2 ANQGSEA. This CDR3 region has 16 residues. Trimming left V 7 bases short and J 2 bases short, with 22 bases between. The clonotype was recovered from an adult woman who had mild COVID-19 (a few samples of this study predate the infection). Cell type and time point are not known. The V call is TRBV29-1, the J call TRBJ2-3; a weak D match, TRBD2 (6 bases). Sequences were obtained from PBMCs or a T cell subset sorted from them (not recorded which). The CDR3 here is CSACGARDYITDTQYF. CDR3 nucleotide sequence: TGCAGCGCCTGCGGGGCGCGAGACTACATCACAGATACGCAGTATTTT.